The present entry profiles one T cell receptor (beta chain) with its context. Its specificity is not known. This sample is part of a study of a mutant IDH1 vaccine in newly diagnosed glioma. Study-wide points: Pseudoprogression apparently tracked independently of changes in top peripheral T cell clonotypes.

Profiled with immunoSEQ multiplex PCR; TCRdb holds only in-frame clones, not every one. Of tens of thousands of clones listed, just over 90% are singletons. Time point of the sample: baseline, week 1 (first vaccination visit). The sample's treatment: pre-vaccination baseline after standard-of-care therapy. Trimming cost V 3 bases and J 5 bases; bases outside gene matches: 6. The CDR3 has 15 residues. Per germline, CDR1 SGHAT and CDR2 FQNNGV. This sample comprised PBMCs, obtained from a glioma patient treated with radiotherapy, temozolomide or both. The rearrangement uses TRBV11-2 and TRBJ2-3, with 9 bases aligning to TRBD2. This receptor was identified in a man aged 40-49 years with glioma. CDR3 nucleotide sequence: TGTGCCAGCAGCTTCTTAGCGGGAGTTGGAGATACGCAGTATTTT. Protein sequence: CASSFLAGVGDTQYF.